The 9 T cell receptor beta chains below were found in one sample sequenced in a study of cytomegalovirus exposure and HLA in healthy donors. Use of 60 Vbeta and 13 Jbeta primers characterized the PCR. Profiling relied on immunoSEQ multiplex PCR, and the TCRdb table lists in-frame clones only, not all of them. The table records 150,000 to 200,000 clones, roughly 82% of them present only once. The sequenced sample was PBMCs. The receptors were sampled from a girl aged 10-17 years in good health and CMV-seropositive.

The chain couples TRBV7-2 to TRBJ2-7; 8 bases align to TRBD2. After removal of 5 bases from V and 4 bases from J, the junction contained 7 bases not matched to a gene. Germline V gene lookup returns CDR1 SGHTA and CDR2 FQGNSA. This CDR3 is built from 14 residues. DNA for the CDR3: TGTGCCAGCAGCCGAGGGACTAGAAATTACGAGCAGTACTTC. Translation gives CASSRGTRNYEQYF.

The chain recombines TRBV6-5 with TRBJ1-1, with D perhaps matching TRBD1 (6 bases). Germline V lookup: CDR1 MNHEY, CDR2 SVGAGI. Trimming shortened V by 6 bases and J by 7 bases, and 18 bases separated the two germline ends. This CDR3 spans 14 amino acids. CDR3 residues: CASSFLRTADEAFF. The CDR3 DNA reads TGTGCCAGCAGCTTCTTGCGGACAGCAGATGAAGCTTTCTTT.

As regards this clone: One junction end disagrees with the germline gene, perhaps due to a read error. CDR3 sequence (DNA): TGTGCCAGCAGCGAGGCGGGGCCCCCTCCGCACTTC. Translation: CASSEAGPPPHF. The chain joins TRBV28 to TRBJ2-7, with D perhaps TRBD2 (6 bases). The germline gives CDR1 MDHEN, CDR2 SYDVKM. The CDR3 is made up of 12 amino acids.

CDR3 nucleotide sequence: TGTGCCAGCAGCATAGGACACTATCAAGAGACCCAGTACTTC. Translating gives CASSIGHYQETQYF. This sequence joins TRBV5-8 and TRBJ2-5; D is perhaps TRBD1 (5 bases). CDR1 is SGHTS and CDR2 is YDEGEE in the germline V gene. V was pared by 4 bases and J by 2 bases, with 12 bases between. The CDR3 runs 14 residues. Supplemented by reference TRBV5-8 and TRBJ2-5, the full variable domain reads EAGVTQSPTHLIKTRGQQATLRCSPISGHTSVYWYQQALGLGLQFLLWYDEGEERNRGNFPPRFSGRQFPNYSSELNVNALELEDSALYLCASSIGHYQETQYFGPGTRLLVL.

Written as DNA, the CDR3 is TGTGCCAGCAGTGAAGCGCAAGGGAGGGAGACCCAGTACTTC. Its protein product is CASSEAQGRETQYF. The chain recombines TRBV2 with TRBJ2-5, with D possibly being TRBD2 (6 bases). The germline V gene has CDR1 SNHLY and CDR2 FYNNEI. V lost 0 bases to trimming and J lost 5 bases, with 10 bases between them. The CDR3 has 14 residues. Filled out from reference TRBV2 and TRBJ2-5, the complete variable domain reads EPEVTQTPSHQVTQMGQEVILRCVPISNHLYFYWYRQILGQKVEFLVSFYNNEISEKSEIFDDQFSVERPDGSNFTLKIRSTKLEDSAMYFCASSEAQGRETQYFGPGTRLLVL.

CDR3 region: CASSLVFRAGNEQFF. In nucleotides, the CDR3 is TGTGCCAGCAGCTTAGTCTTCAGGGCTGGCAATGAGCAGTTCTTC. The chain is built from TRBV7-2 and TRBJ2-1; D may be TRBD1 (5 bases). V lost 1 base and J lost 6, with 13 bases in between. This CDR3 is built from 15 residues. CDR1 is SGHTA, CDR2 FQGNSA, per germline.

This clone was seen once. The J gene is TRBJ1-1, the V gene TRBV5-1; D gene unclear. CDR3 length: 14 residues. V was cut by 0 bases and J by 0 bases, with 6 bases left in between. Germline V gives CDR1 SGHRS, CDR2 YFSETQ. The CDR3 DNA follows: TGCGCCAGCAGCTTGGGTCCGTTGAACACTGAAGCTTTCTTT. This sequence encodes CASSLGPLNTEAFF.

This chain uses TRBV29-1 with TRBJ1-4, with TRBD1 as a possible D gene (6 bases). This CDR3 comprises 13 residues. Germline values: CDR1 SQVTM, CDR2 ANQGSEA. The CDR3 reads CAMDLGAGEKLFF. In DNA, the CDR3 is TGCGCCATGGATCTGGGGGCAGGTGAAAAACTGTTTTTT.

The chain has TRBV15 and TRBJ1-1; TRBD1 agrees at 7 bases. The germline gives CDR1 LNHNV, CDR2 YYDKDF (reference sequence). V shed 5 bases, J shed 7 bases, and the junction held 7 bases outside the gene matches. CDR3 length: 13 residues. In DNA, the CDR3 is TGTGCCACCAGCCTGCGACAGGGTGGTGAAGCTTTCTTT. It codes for CATSLRQGGEAFF. Drawing the rest from reference TRBV15 and TRBJ1-1, the complete variable domain is DAMVIQNPRYQVTQFGKPVTLSCSQTLNHNVMYWYQQKSSQAPKLLFHYYDKDFNNEADTPDNFQSRRPNTSFCFLDIRSPGLGDTAMYLCATSLRQGGEAFFGQGTRLTVV.